These 14 T cell receptor beta chains share one sample of origin, sequenced in a study of blood T cell repertoires in COVID-19. Sequencing used immunoSEQ multiplex PCR; TCRdb keeps in-frame clones, though not all of them. The sample holds about 80,000 clones, around 79% seen once. What was sequenced was peripheral blood. These receptors all stem from a human donor in a cohort sampled during active COVID-19.

Concerning this clone: One end of the junction is discordant with germline, which a read error may explain. V usage is TRBV7-7 and J usage is TRBJ2-5; TRBD2 might be the D (7 bases). The CDR3 runs to 13 residues. The germline gives CDR1 SSHAT, CDR2 FNYEAQ (reference sequence). CDR3 sequence reads: CASSWGGPETQYF. The CDR3 region has the DNA TGTGCTAGCAGCTGGGGGGGGCCAGAGACCCAGTACTTC.

CDR3 amino acids: CASSYPGVNTILAYEQYF. The DNA of the CDR3 is TGTGCCAGCAGTTACCCCGGGGTTAATACCATCCTAGCCTACGAGCAGTACTTC. The chain carries TRBV6-2 or TRBV6-3 and TRBJ2-7; a possible D gene is TRBD2 (5 bases). V dropped 2 bases and J dropped 2 bases, with 22 bases sitting between them. The V gene's germline CDR1 is MNHEY and CDR2 SVGEGT. The CDR3 has 18 amino acids.

This sequence joins TRBV29-1 and TRBJ2-7, with 10 bases lining up with TRBD1. Trimming took 8 bases from V and 1 from J; bases not matched to a gene: 8. The V gene's germline CDR1 is SQVTM and CDR2 ANQGSEA. CDR3 length equals 14 residues. CDR3 sequence: CSPPGQGLSYEQYF. CDR3 DNA: TGCAGCCCTCCGGGACAGGGGCTTTCCTACGAGCAGTACTTC.

The chain carries TRBV7-8 and TRBJ2-1; 8 nucleotides align to TRBD2. Germline CDR1 reads SGHVS; CDR2 reads FQNEAQ. The CDR3 spans 18 residues. After removal of 1 base from V and 7 bases from J, the junction contained 15 bases not matched to a gene. CDR3 DNA sequence: TGTGCCAGCAGCTTAGTGGGGGCTAGCGGGCCTCCGGCAAATGAGCAGTTCTTC. Its protein product is CASSLVGASGPPANEQFF.

The rearrangement links TRBV5-8 to TRBJ1-5; tentatively, D is TRBD1 (5 bases). This CDR3 has 14 residues. Germline loops: CDR1 SGHTS, CDR2 YDEGEE. Between the trimmed V and J ends, which lost 0 bases and 6 bases, there was a span of 10 bases. CDR3 sequence: CASSLAGGVQPQHF. In DNA, the CDR3 is TGTGCCAGCAGCTTGGCCGGGGGGGTTCAGCCCCAGCATTTT.

This clone was counted at least ten times. The chain couples TRBV4-2 to TRBJ1-1; tentative D call: TRBD1 (6 bases). The CDR3 is made up of 15 amino acids. Germline V gene data show CDR1 as LGHNA and CDR2 as YNFKEQ. Trimming cost V 0 bases and J 4 bases, with 12 bases left between them. The CDR3: CASSQEFIGGTEAFF. In DNA, the CDR3 is TGTGCCAGCAGCCAAGAATTCATAGGGGGCACTGAAGCTTTCTTT.

The chain joins TRBV7-9 to TRBJ1-1, with 8 bases that match TRBD1. The V and J ends lost 7 bases and 9 bases, in that order; junction bases with no gene match: 7. From germline, CDR1 is SEHNR and CDR2 FQNEAQ (reference sequence). The CDR3 is 12 amino acids. CDR3 DNA sequence: TGTGCCAGCAACCCAGGGGGCGGACAAGCTTTCTTT. As protein: CASNPGGGQAFF.

This chain connects TRBV19 to TRBJ2-3; 8 bases fit TRBD1. The trim removed 7 bases at V and 1 base at J, leaving 7 bases unmatched. The CDR3 has 15 residues. In germline, CDR1 is LNHDA, CDR2 SQIVND (reference sequence). CDR3 amino acids: CASNLQGAGTDTQYF. CDR3 nucleotide sequence: TGTGCCAGTAACCTCCAGGGGGCGGGCACAGATACGCAGTATTTT.

The chain employs TRBV27 and TRBJ1-2; 8 bases fit TRBD1. V shed 2 bases and J 4 bases; nucleotides not matched to a gene: 0. The germline V gene encodes CDR1 MNHEY and CDR2 SMNVEV (reference sequence). The CDR3 consists of 13 residues. For the CDR3, the DNA is TGTGCCAGCAGTTTAGGGACAGGCTATGGCTACACCTTC. Protein product: CASSLGTGYGYTF.

This chain links TRBV6-5 with TRBJ2-2; D gene ambiguous. The length of the CDR3 is 13 residues. V was cut by 0 bases and J by 7 bases, with 6 bases left in between. The germline V gene encodes CDR1 MNHEY and CDR2 SVGAGI. CDR3 sequence (DNA): TGTGCCAGCAGTTACTCGAGGAGCGGGGAGCTGTTTTTT. Its protein is CASSYSRSGELFF.

This clone was seen a handful of times. This chain uses TRBV24-1 with TRBJ2-6; tentative D call: TRBD2 (6 bases). CDR3 length equals 18 residues. The germline CDR1 and CDR2 sequences are KGHDR and SFDVKD. Between the trimmed V and J ends, which lost 4 bases and 0 bases, there was a span of 15 bases. CDR3 nucleotide sequence: TGTGCCACCAGTGACGCGGGACGGCTAAGCTCTGGGGCCAACGTCCTGACTTTC. It yields the protein CATSDAGRLSSGANVLTF.

This clone was observed a few times. The rearrangement uses TRBV4-2 and TRBJ1-4; 8 bases align to TRBD1. CDR3 length: 16 residues. V was clipped by 8 bases and J by 3 bases; unmatched bases: 11. The germline V gene has CDR1 LGHNA and CDR2 YNFKEQ. CDR3 residues: CASGGQGHTPNEKLFF. As DNA, the CDR3 is TGTGCCAGCGGCGGACAGGGCCATACCCCTAATGAAAAACTGTTTTTT.

The chain recombines TRBV24-1 with TRBJ2-2, with TRBD1 as a possible D gene (6 bases). This CDR3 comprises 15 residues. With 4 bases removed from V and 2 bases from J, the gap between germline ends came to 10 bases. Germline V CDR1 and CDR2: KGHDR, SFDVKD. CDR3 sequence reads: CATSDPGQNTGELFF. The CDR3, as DNA: TGTGCCACCAGTGACCCGGGACAAAACACCGGGGAGCTGTTTTTT.

The chain recombines TRBV19 with TRBJ2-7; possible D gene TRBD1, 6 bases. This CDR3 spans 13 amino acids. Germline V CDR1 and CDR2: LNHDA, SQIVND (reference sequence). V was cut by 3 bases and J by 3 bases, with 9 bases left in between. The CDR3 protein is CASSIGRGYEQYF. The CDR3, as DNA: TGTGCCAGTAGTATCGGCAGGGGCTACGAGCAGTACTTC. The full variable domain, with the rest looked up from reference TRBV19 and TRBJ2-7, is DGGITQSPKYLFRKEGQNVTLSCEQNLNHDAMYWYRQDPGQGLRLIYYSQIVNDFQKGDIAEGYSVSREKKESFPLTVTSAQKNPTAFYLCASSIGRGYEQYFGPGTRLTVT.